The next 26 T cell receptor beta chains were all read from a single sample in a study of graft-versus-host responses after intestinal transplantation. Generated by immunoSEQ multiplex PCR, the TCRdb table keeps only in-frame clones and is missing some. Of some 45,000 clones detected, just under 95% appear once; the ten largest clones hold approximately 1.4%. The input for sequencing was PBMCs, taken approximately 360 days after intestinal transplant. All receptors come from a human patient who received an intestinal transplant, so some T cells may come from the graft donor.

The chain employs TRBV18 and TRBJ1-5; the D is unclear. The germline CDR1 and CDR2 sequences are KGHSH and LQKENI. V was clipped by 6 bases and J by 0 bases, with 9 bases between them. The CDR3 spans 14 residues. CDR3 sequence reads: CASSQGLSNQPQHF. The CDR3 DNA sequence: TGTGCCAGCTCGCAAGGGCTTAGCAATCAGCCCCAGCATTTT.

This chain uses TRBV19 with TRBJ2-1; D is possibly TRBD2 (6 bases). Looked up from germline, CDR1 is LNHDA and CDR2 is SQIVND (reference sequence). The CDR3 consists of 16 residues. The V end was cut by 7 bases, the J end by 5 bases, with 21 bases between. CDR3 residues: CASKDRSLAINNEQFF. The CDR3 bases are TGTGCCAGTAAAGATAGGAGTCTAGCGATTAACAATGAGCAGTTCTTC.

This clone appeared a single time. The chain combines TRBV29-1 with TRBJ1-1, with 8 positions matching TRBD1. Germline V gene sequence: CDR1 SQVTM, CDR2 ANQGSEA. V shed 6 bases and J 4 bases; nucleotides not matched to a gene: 7. The CDR3 totals 13 residues. The CDR3 DNA reads TGCAGCGTCGAGACAGGGGTGTTCACTGAAGCTTTCTTT. This translates into CSVETGVFTEAFF.

J is TRBJ2-1 and V is TRBV27, with D possibly matching TRBD2 (5 bases). CDR1 is MNHEY and CDR2 is SMNVEV in the germline V gene (reference sequence). This CDR3 has 16 amino acids. V lost 6 bases and J 7 bases, leaving 22 bases between the germline ends. The CDR3 bases are TGTGCCAGCAGCTTCAGGATCGGACTGGGCCGGAATGAGCAGTTCTTC. Translation gives CASSFRIGLGRNEQFF.

The J gene is TRBJ2-2, the V gene TRBV18; 8 bases are a match to TRBD2. V trimming: 3 bases; J trimming: 5 bases; junction bases outside the gene matches: 8. Per the germline V gene, CDR1 is KGHSH and CDR2 is LQKENI. The CDR3 runs to 16 residues. This CDR3 is CASSPRSGSSTGELFF. CDR3 nucleotides: TGTGCCAGCTCACCTAGAAGCGGGAGTAGTACCGGGGAGCTGTTTTTT. Complete variable domain (other parts from reference TRBV18 and TRBJ2-2): NAGVMQNPRHLVRRRGQEARLRCSPMKGHSHVYWYRQLPEEGLKFMVYLQKENIIDESGMPKERFSAEFPKEGPSILRIQQVVRGDSAAYFCASSPRSGSSTGELFFGEGSRLTVL.

The V gene is TRBV2, the J gene TRBJ1-1; D is perhaps TRBD1 (5 bases). V was clipped by 7 bases and J by 4 bases, with 10 bases between them. Germline values: CDR1 SNHLY, CDR2 FYNNEI. The CDR3 contains 12 residues. CDR3 loop: CASTSGSTEAFF. CDR3 in DNA: TGTGCCAGCACATCAGGGTCCACTGAAGCTTTCTTT.

The chain has TRBV27 and TRBJ2-5; 7 positions match TRBD1. This CDR3 is built from 15 residues. The V gene's germline CDR1 is MNHEY and CDR2 SMNVEV (reference sequence). J gave up 1 base and V 5 bases, and 7 bases lay outside the gene matches. CDR3 region: CASSVNRGIQETQYF. The CDR3 DNA sequence: TGTGCCAGCAGTGTCAACAGGGGCATCCAAGAGACCCAGTACTTC.

The rearrangement joins TRBV19 to TRBJ2-3; 9 bases are shared with TRBD2. The CDR3 loop spans 16 amino acids. After removal of 0 bases from V and 4 bases from J, the junction contained 5 bases not matched to a gene. The V gene's germline CDR1 is LNHDA and CDR2 SQIVND (reference sequence). For the CDR3, the DNA is TGTGCCAGTAGTATAGATTATAGCGGGGGCTCAGATACGCAGTATTTT. The encoded protein is CASSIDYSGGSDTQYF.

The gene calls are TRBV27 and TRBJ2-7; D remains unclear. With 6 bases removed from V and 2 bases from J, the gap between germline ends came to 14 bases. The CDR3 extends over 14 amino acids. Germline V gene sequence: CDR1 MNHEY, CDR2 SMNVEV (reference sequence). This CDR3 reads CASRKETATYEQYF. The CDR3 nucleotides read TGTGCCAGCAGGAAGGAAACAGCCACCTACGAGCAGTACTTC.

The rearrangement links TRBV6-5 to TRBJ2-7, with D perhaps assigned TRBD1 or TRBD2 (5 bases each). The length of the CDR3 is 11 residues. Germline V CDR1 and CDR2: MNHEY, SVGAGI. Trimming pared 10 bases from V and 3 bases from J, leaving 10 bases between. The CDR3 DNA reads TGTGCCACCGGGACGGGCTACGAGCAGTACTTC. Translating it yields CATGTGYEQYF.

The CDR3 loop is CASSLSSDRGWDTEAFF. The CDR3 region has the DNA TGTGCCAGCAGCTTAAGTTCGGACAGGGGCTGGGACACTGAAGCTTTCTTT. This chain uses TRBV11-1 with TRBJ1-1; 9 nucleotides align to TRBD1. J was trimmed by 3 bases and V by 2 bases; bases with no gene match: 10. CDR1 is SGHAT, CDR2 FQDESV, per germline (reference sequence). CDR3 length: 17 residues. Based on the CDR3 plus reference TRBV11-1 and TRBJ1-1, the full variable domain is EAEVAQSPRYKITEKSQAVAFWCDPISGHATLYWYRQILGQGPELLVQFQDESVVDDSQLPKDRFSAERLKGVDSTLKIQPAELGDSAMYLCASSLSSDRGWDTEAFFGQGTRLTVV.

The V and J genes are TRBV6-5 and TRBJ1-1; D call uncertain. Germline V lookup: CDR1 MNHEY, CDR2 SVGAGI. The CDR3 length is 14 residues. Trimming shortened V by 4 bases and J by 1 base, and 10 bases separated the two germline ends. The CDR3 region has the DNA TGTGCCAGCAGTTCCCCGGGAGGGAACACTGAAGCTTTCTTT. Residues: CASSSPGGNTEAFF.

The chain joins TRBV6-1 to TRBJ2-1; possibly TRBD2 for D (6 bases). The CDR3 spans 14 residues. Looked up from germline, CDR1 is MNHNS and CDR2 is SASEGT. With 7 bases removed from V and 0 bases from J, the gap between germline ends came to 10 bases. CDR3 amino acids: CASKAGSSYNEQFF. Written as DNA, the CDR3 is TGTGCCAGCAAGGCGGGGAGCTCCTACAATGAGCAGTTCTTC.

V usage is TRBV7-2 and J usage is TRBJ2-5, with TRBD2 matching over 11 bases. The CDR3 contains 19 residues. Germline values: CDR1 SGHTA, CDR2 FQGNSA. Losses at the gene ends were 4 bases for V and 5 bases for J; bases not matched to a gene: 18. The CDR3 region is CASSSPARTSGSRRETQYF. CDR3 bases: TGTGCCAGCAGCTCTCCCGCTCGGACTAGCGGGTCAAGGAGGGAGACCCAGTACTTC.

The chain has TRBV7-2 and TRBJ2-3; D is possibly TRBD1 or TRBD2 (6 bases each). The CDR3 consists of 14 residues. CDR1 is SGHTA and CDR2 is FQGNSA in the germline V gene. V was cut by 2 bases and J by 5 bases, with 11 bases left in between. The CDR3 DNA sequence: TGTGCCAGCAGCTTAAGAGGGGGGATAGATACGCAGTATTTT. It codes for CASSLRGGIDTQYF. The variable domain in full, with the rest retrieved from reference TRBV7-2 and TRBJ2-3, is GAGVSQSPSNKVTEKGKDVELRCDPISGHTALYWYRQSLGQGLEFLIYFQGNSAPDKSGLPSDRFSAERTGGSVSTLTIQRTQQEDSAVYLCASSLRGGIDTQYFGPGTRLTVL.

V and J are TRBV5-1 and TRBJ2-6; 8 bases align to TRBD1. The ends lost 7 bases at V and 4 bases at J; junction bases unmatched: 4. There are 14 residues in the CDR3. The V gene's germline CDR1 is SGHRS and CDR2 YFSETQ. This CDR3 reads CASQDRAGANVLTF. The CDR3 DNA reads TGCGCCAGCCAGGACAGGGCCGGGGCCAACGTCCTGACTTTC.

This chain uses TRBV2 with TRBJ2-7; weak D call: TRBD2 (6 bases). The V and J ends lost 5 bases and 4 bases respectively, with 18 bases between them. CDR1 is SNHLY and CDR2 is FYNNEI in the germline V gene. This CDR3 contains 15 residues. CDR3 amino acids: CASSPRAGPSYEQYF. The CDR3 DNA reads as TGTGCCAGCAGTCCCCGGGCGGGGCCATCATACGAGCAGTACTTC.

The genes are TRBV4-1 and TRBJ1-6, with unresolved D. Germline assignment: CDR1 MGHRA and CDR2 YSYEKL. Trimming stripped 3 bases from V and 0 bases from J, with 12 bases between. The CDR3 loop spans 17 amino acids. The CDR3: CASSQGSRVSYNSPLHF. Here the CDR3 DNA reads TGCGCCAGCAGCCAGGGGAGTAGGGTCTCCTATAATTCACCCCTCCACTTT.

The chain is built from TRBV11-3 and TRBJ1-1, with D hard to call. The V end was cut by 5 bases, the J end by 3 bases, with 10 bases between. This CDR3 region has 13 residues. CDR1 SGHNT and CDR2 YENEEA come from the germline V gene. The CDR3 bases are TGTGCCAGCAGCCAAGACGGATACACTGAAGCTTTCTTT. Amino acid sequence: CASSQDGYTEAFF.

The chain couples TRBV4-1 to TRBJ1-1; 7 bases line up with TRBD1. Looked up from germline, CDR1 is MGHRA and CDR2 is YSYEKL. The CDR3 runs 15 residues. V was pared by 3 bases and J by 1 base, with 5 bases of the junction left unmatched. The CDR3 is CASSHRTGENTEAFF. The CDR3 region has the DNA TGCGCCAGCAGCCATCGGACAGGCGAGAACACTGAAGCTTTCTTT.

V and J are TRBV29-1 and TRBJ1-1; maybe TRBD1 (5 bases). The CDR3 is 13 residues long. Trimming pared 4 bases from V and 2 bases from J, leaving 11 bases between. Germline-derived CDR1 and CDR2 are SQVTM and ANQGSEA. CDR3 sequence: CSVGGAFNTEAFF. In DNA form, the CDR3 reads TGCAGCGTTGGAGGGGCCTTTAACACTGAAGCTTTCTTT.

The chain joins TRBV7-9 to TRBJ2-4; D remains ambiguous. Germline assignment: CDR1 SEHNR and CDR2 FQNEAQ (reference sequence). V was trimmed by 8 bases and J by 1 base, leaving 9 bases between them. The CDR3 runs 13 residues. This CDR3 is CASSLGAKNIQYF. DNA for the CDR3: TGTGCCAGCTCCCTCGGGGCCAAAAACATTCAGTACTTC.

This sequence joins TRBV5-1 and TRBJ1-3, with D unresolved. This CDR3 has 14 residues. Per the germline V gene, CDR1 is SGHRS and CDR2 is YFSETQ. The ends were cut back, 6 bases at V and 0 bases at J, with 10 bases in the middle. The DNA for the CDR3 is TGCGCCAGCAAGGGCGGATACTCTGGAAACACCATATATTTT. Translating it yields CASKGGYSGNTIYF. Supplemented by reference TRBV5-1 and TRBJ1-3, the full variable domain reads KAGVTQTPRYLIKTRGQQVTLSCSPISGHRSVSWYQQTPGQGLQFLFEYFSETQRNKGNFPGRFSGRQFSNSRSEMNVSTLELGDSALYLCASKGGYSGNTIYFGEGSWLTVV.

The genes are TRBV6-5 and TRBJ1-2; D is perhaps TRBD1 (5 bases). The germline V gene encodes CDR1 MNHEY and CDR2 SVGAGI. V lost 5 bases to trimming and J lost 12 bases, with 13 bases between them. CDR3 length equals 11 residues. The CDR3 loop reads CASSKGPYDTF. The CDR3 coding sequence is TGTGCCAGCAGTAAGGGACCGTACGACACCTTC.

The V and J genes are TRBV6-6 and TRBJ2-3; perhaps TRBD1 as D (5 bases). The CDR3 is 16 residues long. V was pared by 5 bases and J by 0 bases, with 15 bases between. Germline values: CDR1 MNHNY, CDR2 SVGAGI (reference sequence). The CDR3 DNA sequence: TGTGCCAGCAGTAAACTTACAGGTGCTAGCACAGATACGCAGTATTTT. This gives the protein CASSKLTGASTDTQYF.

The CDR3 reads CASSYSGLENSPLHF. The CDR3 region has the DNA TGTGCCAGCAGTTACTCGGGACTGGAGAATTCACCCCTCCACTTT. The chain couples TRBV6-6 to TRBJ1-6; D is perhaps TRBD1 (5 bases). The germline V and J ends were trimmed by 0 bases and 7 bases, with 10 bases remaining between them. The CDR3 contains 15 residues. CDR1 is MNHNY, CDR2 SVGAGI, per germline (reference sequence).